One sample yielded the 12 T cell receptor beta chains listed below, sequenced in a study of vaccination and CD4 T cells after COVID-19 (dated by TCRdb to 2022 to 2024). Libraries were prepared through PCR. The sequencer listed for this sample is Illumina iSeq 100. DNA from cultured CD4+ T cells was subjected to TCR sequencing with the Oncomine TCR Beta short-read assay at the Johns Hopkins FTIC core. The public reads were quality trimmed at Q25 with fastp and then assembled into clones with MiXCR by TCRdb, keeping productive beta chains. CDR3 protein sequences are deduplicated, and each keeps its most common genes and DNA. The sample contains roughly 7,500 distinct CDR3 sequences, roughly half of them found a single time. 15% to 25% of the sample is in the top ten clones. This specimen's treatment or condition label, interpreted: approximately nine-day PBMC culture with coronavirus spike peptide pools or control peptides (ViraFEST assay).

Antigen specificity for these receptors is unknown. Sequencing was performed on CD4+ T cells from blood, cultured in vitro. These receptors all come from a human donor who had recovered from COVID-19.

The chain links TRBV6-4 to TRBJ1-2; possibly TRBD1 for D (5 bases). CDR1 is MRHNA and CDR2 is SNTAGT in the germline V gene. V lost 7 bases and J lost 3, with 18 bases in between. CDR3 size: 15 residues. CDR3 nucleotides: TGTGCCAGCAAAAGGACCTTTTCGGGGGACTATGGCTACACCTTC. This translates into CASKRTFSGDYGYTF.

The rearrangement joins TRBV7-9 to TRBJ2-6; 7 nucleotides line up with TRBD1. The CDR3 has 16 amino acids. CDR1 and CDR2 (germline): SEHNR, FQNEAQ (reference sequence). V gave up 6 bases and J gave up 4 bases; unmatched junction bases: 9. The chain's CDR3 is CASRRGGAEGANVLTF. The CDR3 nucleotides are TGTGCCAGCAGGCGAGGGGGCGCCGAGGGGGCCAACGTCCTGACTTTC.

This chain links TRBV5-4 with TRBJ2-7, with no clear D. Trimming stripped 0 bases from V and 7 bases from J, with 11 bases between. CDR1 is SGHNT and CDR2 is YYREEE in the germline V gene (reference sequence). This CDR3 contains 13 residues. The CDR3 DNA sequence: TGTGCCAGCAGCTTGGCCAACCTAAGGGAGCAGTACTTC. It yields the protein CASSLANLREQYF.

The chain combines TRBV20-1 with TRBJ2-2; D may match TRBD1 or TRBD2 (6 bases each). CDR1 and CDR2 (germline): DFQATT, SNEGSKA (reference sequence). The CDR3 is 14 residues long. The V end lost 6 bases, the J end lost 3 bases, and 14 bases lay between the germline ends. Here the CDR3 reads CSAKPGGDTGELFF. CDR3 nucleotide sequence: TGCAGTGCGAAGCCCGGGGGCGACACCGGGGAGCTGTTTTTT.

J is TRBJ2-1 and V is TRBV20-1; D is perhaps TRBD1 or TRBD2 (5 bases each). This CDR3 is built from 13 residues. Trimming took 4 bases from V and 5 from J, leaving 12 bases between them. In germline, CDR1 is DFQATT, CDR2 SNEGSKA (reference sequence). DNA of the CDR3: TGCAGTGCTACGCCCGGGACCCACAATGAGCAGTTCTTC. Its translation: CSATPGTHNEQFF.

V gene TRBV20-1 combines with J gene TRBJ2-7; the D gene is possibly TRBD1 (6 bases). CDR1 is DFQATT and CDR2 is SNEGSKA in the germline V gene (reference sequence). Trimming shortened V by 3 bases and J by 2 bases, and 11 bases separated the two germline ends. This CDR3 spans 13 amino acids. CDR3 residues: CSASSGGPYEQYF. The CDR3 bases are TGCAGTGCTAGTTCTGGGGGCCCCTACGAGCAGTACTTC.

The rearrangement uses TRBV19 and TRBJ1-5, with D uncertain. Germline values: CDR1 LNHDA, CDR2 SQIVND (reference sequence). The ends were cut back, 7 bases at V and 4 bases at J, with 11 bases in the middle. This CDR3 region has 13 residues. As DNA, the CDR3 is TGTGCCAGTACCAGTCTAAATAATCAGCCCCAGCATTTT. This encodes CASTSLNNQPQHF.

This clonotype has only a few counts. The chain joins TRBV12-5 to TRBJ2-2; TRBD1 is a possible D gene (6 bases). The CDR3 loop spans 17 amino acids. CDR1 LGHNT and CDR2 FRNRAP come from the germline V gene. Trimming stripped 0 bases from V and 3 bases from J, with 14 bases between. The CDR3 region has the DNA TGTGCTAGTGGTTTGGTACTAGGACAGACTTACACCGGGGAGCTGTTTTTT. Translated, it gives CASGLVLGQTYTGELFF.

This clonotype was detected a few times. J is TRBJ1-3 and V is TRBV7-6; D may be TRBD1 (5 bases). Per the germline V gene, CDR1 is SGHVS and CDR2 is FNYEAQ. The V and J ends lost 0 bases and 0 bases respectively, with 12 bases between them. The CDR3 has 17 residues. This CDR3 is CASSLAQGVGSGNTIYF. For the CDR3, the DNA is TGTGCCAGCAGCTTAGCGCAGGGAGTCGGCTCTGGAAACACCATATATTTT.

The V and J genes are TRBV14 and TRBJ2-3; perhaps D is TRBD1 or TRBD2 (5 bases each). Per germline, CDR1 SGHDN and CDR2 FVKESK. The CDR3 consists of 16 residues. Deletions cut 4 bases from V and 1 base from J, with 15 bases between. The CDR3 DNA follows: TGTGCCAGCAGCCCCTACCGGGACCCCGGCACAGATACGCAGTATTTT. It codes for CASSPYRDPGTDTQYF.

J is TRBJ2-3 and V is TRBV7-2; D may be TRBD2 (6 bases). Germline lookup yields CDR1 SGHTA and CDR2 FQGNSA. The CDR3 sequence is 14 residues long. V was cut by 3 bases and J by 2 bases, with 9 bases left in between. This CDR3 is CASSFRDSTDTQYF. In DNA form, the CDR3 reads TGTGCCAGCAGCTTTCGGGACTCCACAGATACGCAGTATTTT.

By frequency in the sample, this clonotype is large (0.1 to 1%). The chain employs TRBV7-6 and TRBJ2-3, with unresolved D. This CDR3 is 14 amino acids long. Germline V gives CDR1 SGHVS, CDR2 FNYEAQ. Trimming took 4 bases from V and 6 from J, leaving 14 bases between them. The CDR3 DNA reads as TGTGCCAGCAGCTCGGCTTCTCATGCGGATACGCAGTATTTT. Translated, it gives CASSSASHADTQYF.